Listed here are 23 T cell receptor beta chains from one sample, sequenced in a study of T cell repertoires in cytomegalovirus infection. TCRdb processed the reads anew with MiXCR; each CDR3 protein has one entry. Seen here are about 700,000 distinct CDR3 sequences, roughly 30% observed once, and the top ten hold roughly 18%. These receptors' targets are unknown. This material consisted of cultured PBMCs, taken from culture after CMV antigen stimulation. The origin of the receptors is a human donor in good health (CMV status not recorded). Some clones in this sample may be carry-over from other donors' samples.

Only a few counts were recorded for this clonotype. The chain employs TRBV7-9 and TRBJ2-3; D is undetermined. The CDR3 extends over 14 amino acids. Per the germline V gene, CDR1 is SEHNR and CDR2 is FQNEAQ (reference sequence). The germline V and J ends were trimmed by 1 base and 4 bases, with 9 bases remaining between them. The CDR3 bases are TGTGCCAGCAGCTTAGTGTCGTCGGCAGATACGCAGTATTTT. The encoded protein is CASSLVSSADTQYF.

This clonotype was picked up a small number of times. The J gene is TRBJ2-2, the V gene TRBV7-2; 8 bases fit TRBD1. V was pared by 5 bases and J by 8 bases, with 16 bases of the junction left unmatched. The CDR3 consists of 17 residues. The germline V gene has CDR1 SGHTA and CDR2 FQGNSA. This CDR3 is CASSTDRERSLSGELFF. CDR3 bases: TGTGCCAGCAGCACGGACAGGGAAAGGTCTCTGTCTGGGGAGCTGTTTTTT.

The rearrangement uses TRBV23-1 and TRBJ1-1; TRBD1 agrees at 10 bases. TRBV23-1 is noted as an ORF with a role that remains uncertain. This CDR3 has 21 residues. The J segment lost 3 bases and the V segment lost 3 bases, leaving 22 bases of the junction unmatched. CDR3: CASSHCSDRGPYFVYYTEAFF. The CDR3 DNA is TGCGCCAGCAGTCATTGCAGCGACAGGGGGCCATATTTTGTGTATTACACTGAAGCTTTCTTT.

The chain joins TRBV10-3 to TRBJ2-1, with TRBD2 identical over 10 bases. V shed 3 bases and J 3 bases; nucleotides not matched to a gene: 8. Germline V gene data show CDR1 as ENHRY and CDR2 as SYGVKD. The CDR3 runs to 17 residues. CDR3 protein: CAISEGFLAGDYNEQFF. CDR3 nucleotide sequence: TGTGCCATCAGTGAAGGGTTTCTAGCGGGGGACTACAATGAGCAGTTCTTC.

This chain connects TRBV7-2 to TRBJ1-1, with D perhaps matching TRBD1 (6 bases). Germline CDR1 and CDR2: SGHTA and FQGNSA. Trimming removed 5 bases from V and 4 bases from J, with 14 bases in between. This CDR3 region has 14 residues. CDR3 coding DNA: TGTGCCAGCAGCAAACAGGGTTTGGGCACTGAAGCTTTCTTT. Translating gives CASSKQGLGTEAFF.

This sequence joins TRBV5-1 and TRBJ2-3; 9 nucleotides align to TRBD2. The CDR3 loop spans 16 amino acids. From germline, CDR1 is SGHRS and CDR2 YFSETQ. With V trimmed by 0 bases and J by 4 bases, 6 bases remained unmatched. The CDR3 reads CASSLGSSGTSDTQYF. CDR3 nucleotides: TGCGCCAGCAGCTTGGGGTCTAGCGGGACGTCAGATACGCAGTATTTT.

This clonotype has only a few counts. J is TRBJ1-2 and V is TRBV19; a weak D match, TRBD1 (5 bases). Germline V gene lookup returns CDR1 LNHDA and CDR2 SQIVND (reference sequence). The CDR3 is 15 residues long. Deletions cut 5 bases from V and 4 bases from J, with 17 bases between. CDR3 nucleotides: TGTGCCAGTAGTCCGATCGGGGGGTTTTCCTATGGCTACACCTTC. As protein: CASSPIGGFSYGYTF.

Written as DNA, the CDR3 is TGTGCCACCAGCAGAATTTATACCGGGACAGGGTACCACAATGAGCAGTTCTTC. Its translation is CATSRIYTGTGYHNEQFF. The V gene is TRBV15, the J gene TRBJ2-1; 9 bases line up with TRBD1. CDR1 and CDR2 (germline): LNHNV, YYDKDF (reference sequence). V lost 2 bases to trimming and J lost 5 bases; unmatched junction nucleotides: 13. The CDR3 totals 18 residues. The full variable domain, in which reference TRBV15 and TRBJ2-1 provide the parts outside the CDR3, is DAMVIQNPRYQVTQFGKPVTLSCSQTLNHNVMYWYQQKSSQAPKLLFHYYDKDFNNEADTPDNFQSRRPNTSFCFLDIRSPGLGDTAMYLCATSRIYTGTGYHNEQFFGPGTRLTVL.

V is TRBV10-3 and J is TRBJ1-1; TRBD1 matches at 7 bases. The J segment lost 6 bases and the V segment lost 5 bases, leaving 9 bases of the junction unmatched. Germline CDR1 ENHRY, CDR2 SYGVKD. This CDR3 is built from 14 residues. CDR3 amino acids: CAISPGTVRAEAFF. The CDR3 DNA sequence: TGTGCCATCAGTCCCGGGACAGTCCGGGCTGAAGCTTTCTTT.

In this sample, this clonotype turned up a few times. The chain recombines TRBV20-1 with TRBJ2-7, with TRBD1 matching 10 bases. The V gene end was trimmed by 6 bases and the J gene end by 1 base; junction bases not matched to a gene: 9. The germline gives CDR1 DFQATT, CDR2 SNEGSKA (reference sequence). The CDR3 contains 15 residues. CDR3 sequence: CSAPLGTGVSYEQYF. CDR3 DNA sequence: TGCAGTGCGCCATTAGGGACAGGGGTTTCCTACGAGCAGTACTTC.

This clonotype was observed a few times. The chain recombines TRBV12-3 or TRBV12-4 with TRBJ1-2, with a possible D match to TRBD1 (5 bases). Trimming cost V 7 bases and J 5 bases, with 14 bases left between them. The CDR3 is made up of 13 amino acids. The CDR3, as DNA: TGTGCCAGCAACCGTCGGGGGGTTTATGGCTACACCTTC. It is translated as CASNRRGVYGYTF.

This clonotype was observed a handful of times. The rearrangement uses TRBV7-2 and TRBJ1-2; TRBD1 is a possible D gene (6 bases). The germline V gene encodes CDR1 SGHTA and CDR2 FQGNSA. The V end lost 6 bases, the J end lost 5 bases, and 10 bases lay between the germline ends. The CDR3 is 12 residues long. The CDR3 sequence is CASSFTGYGYTF. In DNA form, the CDR3 reads TGTGCCAGCAGTTTCACAGGGTATGGCTACACCTTC. The full variable domain, rest sourced from reference TRBV7-2 and TRBJ1-2, is GAGVSQSPSNKVTEKGKDVELRCDPISGHTALYWYRQSLGQGLEFLIYFQGNSAPDKSGLPSDRFSAERTGGSVSTLTIQRTQQEDSAVYLCASSFTGYGYTFGSGTRLTVV.

The gene calls are TRBV6-1 and TRBJ2-5; 8 positions agree with TRBD1. There are 14 residues in the CDR3. Germline lookup yields CDR1 MNHNS and CDR2 SASEGT. After removal of 7 bases from V and 4 bases from J, the junction contained 8 bases not matched to a gene. DNA for the CDR3: TGTGCCAGCAAACGGACAGGGCTGGGAGAGACCCAGTACTTC. It is translated as CASKRTGLGETQYF.

This clonotype was seen at least ten times. The chain has TRBV7-8 and TRBJ2-3; D call uncertain. Germline CDR1 SGHVS, CDR2 FQNEAQ. V lost 1 base and J lost 6, with 8 bases in between. The CDR3 length is 13 residues. DNA for the CDR3: TGTGCCAGCAGCTTAGGTCCTCTCGATACGCAGTATTTT. This codes for CASSLGPLDTQYF.

The rearrangement uses TRBV20-1 and TRBJ1-6; D remains unclear. V lost 6 bases and J lost 8, with 20 bases in between. The germline CDR1 and CDR2 sequences are DFQATT and SNEGSKA (reference sequence). The CDR3 is made up of 15 amino acids. The CDR3 loop is CSARLPTRTYSPLHF. In DNA form, the CDR3 reads TGCAGTGCCCGACTACCAACAAGAACCTATTCACCCCTCCACTTT.

The V and J genes are TRBV7-2 and TRBJ2-1; 7 nucleotides agree with TRBD2. Germline V gene lookup returns CDR1 SGHTA and CDR2 FQGNSA. Trimming cost V 7 bases and J 9 bases; bases outside gene matches: 12. The CDR3 runs 14 residues. The CDR3 is CASTFWRESSEQFF. DNA of the CDR3: TGTGCCAGCACTTTCTGGCGGGAGTCGAGTGAGCAGTTCTTC. Complete variable domain (other parts from reference TRBV7-2 and TRBJ2-1): GAGVSQSPSNKVTEKGKDVELRCDPISGHTALYWYRQSLGQGLEFLIYFQGNSAPDKSGLPSDRFSAERTGGSVSTLTIQRTQQEDSAVYLCASTFWRESSEQFFGPGTRLTVL.

The chain carries TRBV5-1 and TRBJ2-2; TRBD1 matches 9 bases. CDR1 and CDR2 from the germline V gene are SGHRS and YFSETQ. With V trimmed by 0 bases and J by 9 bases, 3 bases remained unmatched. The CDR3 totals 14 residues. The CDR3 here is CASSLGQGDRELFF. In DNA form, the CDR3 reads TGCGCCAGCAGCTTGGGACAGGGGGACCGGGAGCTGTTTTTT.

V gene TRBV5-6 combines with J gene TRBJ1-1; 7 bases are a match to TRBD1. The CDR3 consists of 13 residues. From germline, CDR1 is SGHDT and CDR2 YYEEEE. V shed 4 bases, J shed 5 bases, and the junction held 5 bases outside the gene matches. The chain's CDR3 is CASSRTGETEAFF. In nucleotides, the CDR3 is TGTGCCAGCAGCCGGACAGGAGAAACTGAAGCTTTCTTT.

This chain joins TRBV7-9 and TRBJ1-2; 9 bases are shared with TRBD1. Looked up from germline, CDR1 is SEHNR and CDR2 is FQNEAQ (reference sequence). Trimming cost V 5 bases and J 4 bases; bases outside gene matches: 14. The CDR3 length is 17 residues. CDR3 loop: CASSPRDREPKIYGYTF. CDR3 nucleotide sequence: TGTGCCAGCAGCCCTAGGGACAGGGAACCGAAGATCTATGGCTACACCTTC. Complete variable domain (other parts from reference TRBV7-9 and TRBJ1-2): DTGVSQNPRHKITKRGQNVTFRCDPISEHNRLYWYRQTLGQGPEFLTYFQNEAQLEKSRLLSDRFSAERPKGSFSTLEIQRTEQGDSAMYLCASSPRDREPKIYGYTFGSGTRLTVV.

This clonotype was counted between two and nine times. V is TRBV7-2 and J is TRBJ2-3; no clear D. Trimming removed 4 bases at V and 4 bases at J, with 9 bases between. This CDR3 is 13 amino acids long. Germline assignment: CDR1 SGHTA and CDR2 FQGNSA. CDR3 DNA sequence: TGTGCCAGCAGCTCAGAGGCGGCAGATACGCAGTATTTT. Its translation is CASSSEAADTQYF.

The chain links TRBV7-8 to TRBJ1-2; D may be TRBD1 (5 bases). CDR3 length: 18 residues. Looked up from germline, CDR1 is SGHVS and CDR2 is FQNEAQ. Trimming shortened V by 1 base and J by 3 bases, and 21 bases separated the two germline ends. CDR3: CASSLGTNAEFQYYGYTF. In nucleotides, the CDR3 is TGTGCCAGCAGCTTAGGGACAAACGCGGAATTCCAGTACTATGGCTACACCTTC.

V usage is TRBV27 and J usage is TRBJ2-3, with TRBD1 as a possible D gene (6 bases). CDR3 length: 19 residues. CDR1 and CDR2 from the germline V gene are MNHEY and SMNVEV (reference sequence). V dropped 5 bases and J dropped 0 bases, with 24 bases sitting between them. This CDR3 reads CASSATGQGIGFSTDTQYF. In nucleotides, the CDR3 is TGTGCCAGCAGTGCGACAGGCCAGGGTATAGGGTTTAGCACAGATACGCAGTATTTT.

The chain has TRBV12-3 or TRBV12-4 and TRBJ2-3, with D possibly TRBD2 on 6 matching bases. CDR3 length equals 15 residues. Trimming took off 2 bases at V and 5 bases at J, with 14 bases between the two ends. CDR3 sequence (DNA): TGTGCCAGCAGTTTAAGGGCAGCGGGTGGAGATACGCAGTATTTT. It encodes CASSLRAAGGDTQYF.